These 14 T cell receptor beta chains originate from one sample sequenced in a study of shared clonotypes between healthy human individuals. Repertoires were generated with immunoSEQ multiplex PCR, while TCRdb's copy carries only in-frame clones and drops some. The repertoire holds around 2.5 million clones, roughly 93% seen once, with 0.36% in the top ten. The sequencing input was naive CD4+ T cells from PBMCs. Subset indicated: CD45RA+ positively selected. These receptors came from a young man in good health. Some clones in this sample may be carry-over from other donors' samples.

V gene TRBV9 combines with J gene TRBJ1-3, with 7 bases fitting TRBD1. There are 16 residues in the CDR3. Germline V gene data show CDR1 as SGDLS and CDR2 as YYNGEE. V lost 5 bases and J lost 4; bases outside the gene matches: 12. CDR3 in DNA: TGTGCCAGCAGTCAAGTCCAACAGGGGTCCGGAAACACCATATATTTT. This encodes CASSQVQQGSGNTIYF.

As regards this clone: Other nucleotide sequences from this sample produce the same CDR3. The chain recombines TRBV6-6 with TRBJ1-1; 7 nucleotides align to TRBD1. The trim removed 2 bases at V and 3 bases at J, leaving 0 bases unmatched. The CDR3 runs to 13 residues. CDR1 and CDR2 from the germline V gene are MNHNY and SVGAGI (reference sequence). The CDR3 nucleotides are TGTGCCAGCAGTTACGACAGGGACACTGAAGCTTTCTTT. Translating it yields CASSYDRDTEAFF.

The J gene is TRBJ2-7, the V gene TRBV2; D unclear. The CDR3 extends over 11 amino acids. V lost 6 bases and J lost 6, with 9 bases in between. Germline CDR1 is SNHLY and CDR2 is FYNNEI. The chain's CDR3 is CASRNSREQYF. In DNA, the CDR3 is TGTGCCAGCAGAAACAGTCGCGAGCAGTACTTC. The entire variable domain, with the rest obtained from reference TRBV2 and TRBJ2-7, is as follows: EPEVTQTPSHQVTQMGQEVILRCVPISNHLYFYWYRQILGQKVEFLVSFYNNEISEKSEIFDDQFSVERPDGSNFTLKIRSTKLEDSAMYFCASRNSREQYFGPGTRLTVT.

The chain employs TRBV9 and TRBJ2-3; TRBD2 aligns across 7 bases. This CDR3 has 15 amino acids. Per the germline V gene, CDR1 is SGDLS and CDR2 is YYNGEE. Unmatched junction bases numbered 9, after V lost 2 bases and J lost 6 bases. This CDR3 is CASSVGAGVKDTQYF. Written as DNA, the CDR3 is TGTGCCAGCAGCGTCGGGGCGGGAGTAAAGGATACGCAGTATTTT. Combining the CDR3 with reference TRBV9 and TRBJ2-3 gives the whole variable domain DSGVTQTPKHLITATGQRVTLRCSPRSGDLSVYWYQQSLDQGLQFLIQYYNGEERAKGNILERFSAQQFPDLHSELNLSSLELGDSALYFCASSVGAGVKDTQYFGPGTRLTVL.

The chain employs TRBV19 and TRBJ2-2; tentative D call: TRBD2 (5 bases). V dropped 8 bases and J dropped 0 bases, with 13 bases sitting between them. The V gene's germline CDR1 is LNHDA and CDR2 SQIVND (reference sequence). This CDR3 spans 15 amino acids. CDR3 nucleotides: TGTGCCAGTTCGGGTAGCGCTCCGAACACCGGGGAGCTGTTTTTT. Its translation is CASSGSAPNTGELFF.

This clone was observed a single time. The gene calls are TRBV10-3 and TRBJ1-1, with unresolved D. Trimming took 7 bases from V and 1 from J, leaving 10 bases between them. The CDR3 contains 13 residues. The germline V gene has CDR1 ENHRY and CDR2 SYGVKD. CDR3: CAITDKGNTEAFF. The CDR3 DNA follows: TGTGCCATCACTGATAAGGGGAACACTGAAGCTTTCTTT.

The chain joins TRBV9 to TRBJ1-1; a weak D match, TRBD1 (6 bases). Germline assignment: CDR1 SGDLS and CDR2 YYNGEE. V was clipped by 0 bases and J by 0 bases, with 12 bases between them. The CDR3 has 16 residues. CDR3 in amino acids: CASSVGLGALNTEAFF. The CDR3 DNA is TGTGCCAGCAGCGTAGGTCTGGGGGCTTTGAACACTGAAGCTTTCTTT.

This chain uses TRBV11-2 with TRBJ2-1; TRBD2 aligns across 10 bases. CDR3 length: 15 amino acids. The ends lost 4 bases at V and 9 bases at J; junction bases unmatched: 9. Germline assignment: CDR1 SGHAT and CDR2 FQNNGV. Here the CDR3 DNA reads TGTGCCAGCAGCTCCTTTAGCGGGAGGACGGGTGAGCAGTTCTTC. It codes for CASSSFSGRTGEQFF.

The chain carries TRBV7-3 and TRBJ2-1, with 10 bases matching TRBD2. Germline V CDR1 and CDR2: SGHTA, FQGTGA. The junction had 7 bases not matched to a gene; V was cut back by 2 bases and J by 9 bases. The CDR3 extends over 15 amino acids. The CDR3 DNA follows: TGTGCCAGCAGCTTAGGGCTAGCGGGAGCCTTTGAGCAGTTCTTC. Encoded protein: CASSLGLAGAFEQFF.

The V call is TRBV6-1, the J call TRBJ1-3; 9 bases agree with TRBD1. CDR1 and CDR2 (germline): MNHNS, SASEGT. The CDR3 loop spans 15 amino acids. Unmatched junction bases numbered 2, after V lost 1 base and J lost 4 bases. The CDR3 reads CASSEDRGLGNTIYF. The CDR3 DNA reads as TGTGCCAGCAGTGAAGACAGGGGGCTGGGAAACACCATATATTTT.

V and J are TRBV29-1 and TRBJ1-2; TRBD1 matches 7 bases. The CDR3 sequence is 13 residues long. Germline V gene data show CDR1 as SQVTM and CDR2 as ANQGSEA. The junction had 3 bases not matched to a gene; V was cut back by 3 bases and J by 2 bases. CDR3 nucleotide sequence: TGCAGCGTTGAGACAGGGCCCAACTATGGCTACACCTTC. This gives the protein CSVETGPNYGYTF.

The chain uses TRBV15 and TRBJ2-1; D may be TRBD1 (5 bases). Between the trimmed V and J ends, which lost 4 bases and 12 bases, there was a span of 13 bases. The CDR3 runs 12 residues. Looked up from germline, CDR1 is LNHNV and CDR2 is YYDKDF (reference sequence). In DNA, the CDR3 is TGTGCCACCAGCAACCACGTAAGGGGGCAGTTCTTC. Its protein product is CATSNHVRGQFF.

CDR3 coding DNA: TGTGCCAGCAGCTTATCAGAGGAAGTCACTGAAGCTTTCTTT. Its protein product is CASSLSEEVTEAFF. The chain is built from TRBV2 and TRBJ1-1; D remains unclear. The V and J ends lost 6 bases and 4 bases respectively, with 15 bases between them. CDR1 is SNHLY, CDR2 FYNNEI, per germline. This CDR3 has 14 amino acids.

This rearrangement joins TRBV18 to TRBJ1-5, with a weak D call TRBD1 (5 bases). This CDR3 region has 15 residues. CDR1 KGHSH and CDR2 LQKENI come from the germline V gene. The ends were cut back, 0 bases at V and 6 bases at J, with 12 bases in the middle. CDR3 sequence: CASSPPAGRGQPQHF. The CDR3 DNA follows: TGTGCCAGCTCACCACCGGCGGGGCGCGGTCAGCCCCAGCATTTT.